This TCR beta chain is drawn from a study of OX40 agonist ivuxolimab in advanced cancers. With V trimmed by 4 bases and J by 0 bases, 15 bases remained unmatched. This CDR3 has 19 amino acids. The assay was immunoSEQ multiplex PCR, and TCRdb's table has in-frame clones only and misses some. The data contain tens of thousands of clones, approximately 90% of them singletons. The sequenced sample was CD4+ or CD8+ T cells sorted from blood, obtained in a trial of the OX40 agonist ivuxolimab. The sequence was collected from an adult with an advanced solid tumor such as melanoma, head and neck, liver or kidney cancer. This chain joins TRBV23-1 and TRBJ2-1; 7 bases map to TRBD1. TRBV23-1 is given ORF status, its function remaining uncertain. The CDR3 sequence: CASSLGDSLRPSSYNEQFF. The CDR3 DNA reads TGCGCCAGCAGTCTGGGGGACAGTCTACGGCCAAGCTCCTACAATGAGCAGTTCTTC.